Described below is a single T cell receptor beta chain sequence and its context. Its cognate antigen is unknown. This sample is drawn from a study of cytomegalovirus exposure and HLA in healthy donors. Study-level results: Most of the CMV-associated TCR beta chains (in a later analysis) appeared to be HLA-restricted. HLA allele associations emerged for 17,000 or so TCR beta sequences in a later analysis, at 0.05 false discovery rate.

It was healthy bone marrow donors who served as donors. PCR primers comprised 60 Vbeta and 13 Jbeta primers. Produced via immunoSEQ multiplex PCR; TCRdb's table is partial and in-frame only. The sample has about 150,000 clones, around 79% seen once. Sequencing was done on a sample of PBMCs. The clonotype comes from a man aged 25 to 40 in good health and CMV-seropositive.

DNA for the CDR3: TGTGCCAGCGACTTCCTGGACACCGGGGAGCTGTTTTTT. It is translated as CASDFLDTGELFF. This rearrangement joins TRBV6-1 to TRBJ2-2; D remains unclear. The CDR3 length is 13 residues. Germline V gene sequence: CDR1 MNHNS, CDR2 SASEGT. Trimming shortened V by 8 bases and J by 3 bases, and 10 bases separated the two germline ends.